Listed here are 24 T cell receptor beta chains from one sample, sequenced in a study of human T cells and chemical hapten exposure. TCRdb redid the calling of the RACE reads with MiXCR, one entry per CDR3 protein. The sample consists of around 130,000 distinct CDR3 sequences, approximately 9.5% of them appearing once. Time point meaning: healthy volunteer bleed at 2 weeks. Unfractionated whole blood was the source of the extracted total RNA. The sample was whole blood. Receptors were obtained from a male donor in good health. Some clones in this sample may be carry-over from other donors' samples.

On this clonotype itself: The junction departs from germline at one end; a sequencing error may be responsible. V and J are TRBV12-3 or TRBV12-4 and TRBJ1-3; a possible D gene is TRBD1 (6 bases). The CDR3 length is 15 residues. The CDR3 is CTSSLVGGAGNTIYF. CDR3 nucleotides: TGTACCAGCAGTTTGGTGGGGGGCGCCGGAAACACCATATATTTT.

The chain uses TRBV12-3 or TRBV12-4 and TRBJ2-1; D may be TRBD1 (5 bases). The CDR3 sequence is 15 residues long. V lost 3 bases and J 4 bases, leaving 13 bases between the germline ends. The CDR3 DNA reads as TGTGCCAGCAGTTTTGGTGGGGCTGAGTACAATGAGCAGTTCTTC. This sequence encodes CASSFGGAEYNEQFF.

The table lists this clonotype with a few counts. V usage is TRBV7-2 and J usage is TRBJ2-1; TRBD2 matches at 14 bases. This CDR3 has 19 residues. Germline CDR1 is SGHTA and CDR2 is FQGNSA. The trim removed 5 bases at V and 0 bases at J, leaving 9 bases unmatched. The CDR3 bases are TGTGCCAGCAGCCCGCGGGGGACTAGCGGGAGTCGCTCCTACAATGAGCAGTTCTTC. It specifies CASSPRGTSGSRSYNEQFF. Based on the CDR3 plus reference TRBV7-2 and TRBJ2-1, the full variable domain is GAGVSQSPSNKVTEKGKDVELRCDPISGHTALYWYRQSLGQGLEFLIYFQGNSAPDKSGLPSDRFSAERTGGSVSTLTIQRTQQEDSAVYLCASSPRGTSGSRSYNEQFFGPGTRLTVL.

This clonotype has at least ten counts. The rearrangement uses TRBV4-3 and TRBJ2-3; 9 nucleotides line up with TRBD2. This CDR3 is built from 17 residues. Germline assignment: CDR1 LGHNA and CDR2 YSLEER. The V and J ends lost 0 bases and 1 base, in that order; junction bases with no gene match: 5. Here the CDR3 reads CASSQDRASGGTDTQYF. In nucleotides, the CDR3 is TGCGCCAGCAGCCAAGATCGGGCTAGCGGGGGCACAGATACGCAGTATTTT.

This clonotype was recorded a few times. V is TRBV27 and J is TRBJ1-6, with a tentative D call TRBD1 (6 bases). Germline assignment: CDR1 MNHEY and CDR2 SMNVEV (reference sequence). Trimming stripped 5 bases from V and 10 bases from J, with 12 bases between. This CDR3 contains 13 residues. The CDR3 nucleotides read TGTGCCAGCAGTCCCCCACAGGGCTCACCCCTCCACTTT. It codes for CASSPPQGSPLHF.

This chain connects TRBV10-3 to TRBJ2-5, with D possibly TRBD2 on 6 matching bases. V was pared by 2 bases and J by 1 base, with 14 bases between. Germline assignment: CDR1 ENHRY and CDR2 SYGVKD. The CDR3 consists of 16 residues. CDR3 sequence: CAISEAGGSGQETQYF. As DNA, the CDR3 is TGTGCCATCAGTGAGGCCGGGGGATCAGGCCAAGAGACCCAGTACTTC.

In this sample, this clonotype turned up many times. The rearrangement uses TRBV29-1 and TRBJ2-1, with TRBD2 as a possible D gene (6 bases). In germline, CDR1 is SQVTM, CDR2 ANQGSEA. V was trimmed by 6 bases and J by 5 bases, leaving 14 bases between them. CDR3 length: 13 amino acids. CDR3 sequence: CSVRGLGNNEQFF. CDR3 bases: TGCAGCGTACGGGGGTTGGGCAACAATGAGCAGTTCTTC.

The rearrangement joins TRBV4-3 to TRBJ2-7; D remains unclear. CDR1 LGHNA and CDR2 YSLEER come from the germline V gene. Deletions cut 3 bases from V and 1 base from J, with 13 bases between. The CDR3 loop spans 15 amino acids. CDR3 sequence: CASSHSSGISYEQYF. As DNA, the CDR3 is TGCGCCAGCAGCCATAGTAGTGGGATTTCCTACGAGCAGTACTTC.

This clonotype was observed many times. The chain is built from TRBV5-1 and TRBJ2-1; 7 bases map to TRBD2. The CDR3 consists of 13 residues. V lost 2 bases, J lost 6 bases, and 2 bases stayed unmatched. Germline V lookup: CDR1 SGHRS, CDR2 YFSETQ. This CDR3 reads CASSFPSGNEQFF. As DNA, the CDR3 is TGCGCCAGCAGCTTTCCTAGCGGCAATGAGCAGTTCTTC. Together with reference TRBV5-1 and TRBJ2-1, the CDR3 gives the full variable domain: KAGVTQTPRYLIKTRGQQVTLSCSPISGHRSVSWYQQTPGQGLQFLFEYFSETQRNKGNFPGRFSGRQFSNSRSEMNVSTLELGDSALYLCASSFPSGNEQFFGPGTRLTVL.

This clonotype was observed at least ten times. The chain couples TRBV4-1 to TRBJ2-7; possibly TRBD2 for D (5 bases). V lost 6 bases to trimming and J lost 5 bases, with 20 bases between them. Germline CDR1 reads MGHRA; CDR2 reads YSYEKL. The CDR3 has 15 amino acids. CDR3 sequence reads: CASSPIASSSHEQYF. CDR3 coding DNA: TGCGCCAGCAGTCCTATAGCGTCGTCGTCCCACGAGCAGTACTTC.

The CDR3 spells CASSPRESQETQYF. CDR3 sequence (DNA): TGTGCCAGCTCACCACGAGAGTCCCAAGAGACCCAGTACTTC. V usage is TRBV18 and J usage is TRBJ2-5; D gene ambiguous. This CDR3 spans 14 amino acids. Germline V gene lookup returns CDR1 KGHSH and CDR2 LQKENI. Trimming stripped 1 base from V and 1 base from J, with 7 bases between.

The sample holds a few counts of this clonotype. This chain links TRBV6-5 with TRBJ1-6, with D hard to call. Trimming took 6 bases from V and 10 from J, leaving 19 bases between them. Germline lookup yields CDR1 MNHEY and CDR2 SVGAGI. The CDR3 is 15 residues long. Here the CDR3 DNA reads TGTGCCAGCAGAAACAGCGCTCCTCTGGGGTCACCCCTCCACTTT. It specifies CASRNSAPLGSPLHF.

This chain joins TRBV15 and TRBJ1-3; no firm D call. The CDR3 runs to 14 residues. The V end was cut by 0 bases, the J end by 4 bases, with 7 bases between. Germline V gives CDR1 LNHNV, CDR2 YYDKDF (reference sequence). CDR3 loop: CATSREGDGNTIYF. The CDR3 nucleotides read TGTGCCACCAGCAGAGAGGGAGACGGAAACACCATATATTTT.

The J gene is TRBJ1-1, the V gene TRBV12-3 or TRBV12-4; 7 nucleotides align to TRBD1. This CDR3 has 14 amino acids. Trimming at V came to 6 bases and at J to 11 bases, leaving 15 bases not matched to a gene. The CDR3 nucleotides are TGTGCCAGCAGCTCAGGGACGGGCAAGGACAGGGCTTTCTTT. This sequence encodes CASSSGTGKDRAFF.

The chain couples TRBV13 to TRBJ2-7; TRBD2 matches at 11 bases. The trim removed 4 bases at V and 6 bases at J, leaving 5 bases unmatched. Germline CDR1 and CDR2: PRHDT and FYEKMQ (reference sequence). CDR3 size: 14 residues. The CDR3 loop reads CASSSGLAGSEQYF. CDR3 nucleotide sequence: TGTGCCAGCAGCTCCGGACTAGCGGGTAGCGAGCAGTACTTC.

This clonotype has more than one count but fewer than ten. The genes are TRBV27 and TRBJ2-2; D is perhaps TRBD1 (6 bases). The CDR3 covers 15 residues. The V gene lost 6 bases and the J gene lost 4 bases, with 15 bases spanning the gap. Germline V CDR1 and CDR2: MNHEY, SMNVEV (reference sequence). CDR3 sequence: CASRLQGLGTGELFF. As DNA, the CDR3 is TGTGCCAGCAGGTTGCAGGGGCTAGGCACCGGGGAGCTGTTTTTT.

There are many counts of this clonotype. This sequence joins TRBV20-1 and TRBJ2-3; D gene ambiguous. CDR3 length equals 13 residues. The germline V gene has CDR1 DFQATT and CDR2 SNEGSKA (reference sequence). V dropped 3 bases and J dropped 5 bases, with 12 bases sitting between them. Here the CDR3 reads CSARGREVDTQYF. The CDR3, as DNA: TGCAGTGCTAGGGGCCGAGAGGTAGATACGCAGTATTTT.

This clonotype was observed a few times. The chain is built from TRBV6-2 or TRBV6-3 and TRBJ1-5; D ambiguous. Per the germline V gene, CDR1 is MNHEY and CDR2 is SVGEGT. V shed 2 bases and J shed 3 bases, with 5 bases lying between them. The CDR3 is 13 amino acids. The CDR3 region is CASSYPNNQPQHF. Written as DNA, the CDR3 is TGTGCCAGCAGTTACCCGAACAATCAGCCCCAGCATTTT.

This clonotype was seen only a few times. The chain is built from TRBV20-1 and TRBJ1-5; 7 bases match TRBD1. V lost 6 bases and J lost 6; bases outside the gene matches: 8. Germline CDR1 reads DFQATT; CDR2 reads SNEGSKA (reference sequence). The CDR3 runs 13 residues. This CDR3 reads CSALGGGGQPQHF. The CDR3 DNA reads TGCAGTGCCCTGGGAGGGGGCGGTCAGCCCCAGCATTTT.

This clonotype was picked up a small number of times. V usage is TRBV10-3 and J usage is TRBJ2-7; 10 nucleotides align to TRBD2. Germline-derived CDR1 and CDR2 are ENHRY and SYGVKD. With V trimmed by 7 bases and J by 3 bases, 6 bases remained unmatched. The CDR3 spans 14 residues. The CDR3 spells CAIKGASGGYEQYF. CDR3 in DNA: TGTGCCATCAAAGGCGCTAGCGGGGGCTACGAGCAGTACTTC.

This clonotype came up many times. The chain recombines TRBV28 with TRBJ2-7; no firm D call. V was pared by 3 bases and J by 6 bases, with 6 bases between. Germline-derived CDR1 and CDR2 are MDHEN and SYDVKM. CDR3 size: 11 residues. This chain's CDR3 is CASSFKLEQYF. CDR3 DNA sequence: TGTGCCAGCAGTTTTAAGCTCGAGCAGTACTTC.

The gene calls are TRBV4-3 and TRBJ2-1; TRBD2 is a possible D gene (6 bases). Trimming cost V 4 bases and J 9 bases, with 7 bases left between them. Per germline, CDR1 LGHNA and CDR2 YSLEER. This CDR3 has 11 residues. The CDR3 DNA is TGCGCCAGCAGCCGAGCGGGTGAGCAGTTCTTC. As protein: CASSRAGEQFF.

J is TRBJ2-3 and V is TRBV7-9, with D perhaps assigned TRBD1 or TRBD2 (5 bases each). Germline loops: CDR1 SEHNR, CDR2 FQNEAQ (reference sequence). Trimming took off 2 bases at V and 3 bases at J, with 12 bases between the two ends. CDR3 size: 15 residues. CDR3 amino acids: CASSLYRDVTDTQYF. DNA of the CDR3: TGTGCCAGCAGCTTATACCGGGACGTGACAGATACGCAGTATTTT.

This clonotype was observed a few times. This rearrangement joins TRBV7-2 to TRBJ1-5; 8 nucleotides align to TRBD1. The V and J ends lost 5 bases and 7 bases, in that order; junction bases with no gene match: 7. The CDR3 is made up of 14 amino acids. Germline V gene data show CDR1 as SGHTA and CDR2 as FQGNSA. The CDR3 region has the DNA TGTGCCAGCAGCACCGACAGGGGCGTGCAGCCCCAGCATTTT. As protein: CASSTDRGVQPQHF.